The 2 T cell receptor beta chains in this list originate from one sample, sequenced in a study of T cells expressing NK-cell markers. TCRdb reprocessed the 5' RACE reads and keeps a single row for each CDR3 protein, giving no DNA. This listing includes hundreds of thousands of distinct CDR3 sequences. What was sequenced was blood T cells: a sorted CD56 or NKG2C T cell subset, CD4+ or CD8+ T cells, or bulk PBMC T cells (not recorded which). The receptor set was obtained from a man aged 18 to 69 in good health.

The chain employs TRBV29-1 and TRBJ1-2; without DNA, the TCRdb call of TRBD1 cannot be checked. Germline CDR1 is SQVTM and CDR2 is ANQGSEA. This CDR3 is built from 14 residues. This chain's CDR3 is CSVEGGQAYYGYTF.

The chain combines TRBV18 with TRBJ1-5; TCRdb's D call, TRBD1, is unchecked because there is no DNA. From germline, CDR1 is KGHSH and CDR2 LQKENI. This CDR3 has 18 amino acids. CDR3 residues: CASSLSRPGQGYNQPQHF.